The sequence of this T cell receptor (beta chain) was determined in a study of blood T cells in healthy people across ages. Findings and limits, study-wide: As age increased, TCR beta diversity per million T cells fell in a roughly linear fashion.

The CDR3 is made up of 15 amino acids. From germline, CDR1 is KGHSH and CDR2 LQKENI. V lost 0 bases to trimming and J lost 5 bases, with 11 bases between them. On this clonotype itself: Its antigen is not known.

Primed by a sample-barcoded 5' primer and a J-beta primer mix, a second PCR proceeded for about 6 to 12 cycles. One entry per CDR3 protein, called by TCRdb with MiXCR from the 5' RACE reads. The sample lists 1.2 million to 1.5 million distinct CDR3 sequences; 42% were seen once. The chain employs TRBV18 and TRBJ2-1; D not certain. Sequences were obtained from blood. The clonotype was recovered from a woman aged 18-29 years in good health. The CDR3, as DNA: TGTGCCAGCTCACCACCGAACAGAAACCACAATGAGCAGTTCTTC. Translated: CASSPPNRNHNEQFF.